The present T cell receptor beta chain was sequenced within a study of cytomegalovirus exposure and HLA in healthy donors. 13 Jbeta primers and 60 Vbeta primers were used for the PCR. The method was immunoSEQ multiplex PCR; TCRdb's version includes in-frame clones alone and lacks a portion of them. The sample contains under 200,000 clones, about 73% of which appear only once. V shed 5 bases, J shed 2 bases, and the junction held 10 bases outside the gene matches. The germline gives CDR1 SNHLY, CDR2 FYNNEI. CDR3 length equals 17 residues. This chain joins TRBV2 and TRBJ2-2; 8 bases fit TRBD1. The specimen was PBMCs. This TCR was sampled from a woman between 35 and 50 years old in good health and CMV-seronegative. CDR3: CASSRVGQGLNTGELFF. The CDR3 region has the DNA TGTGCCAGCAGTAGAGTTGGACAGGGCCTTAACACCGGGGAGCTGTTTTTT. The complete variable domain, with remaining parts taken from reference TRBV2 and TRBJ2-2, reads EPEVTQTPSHQVTQMGQEVILRCVPISNHLYFYWYRQILGQKVEFLVSFYNNEISEKSEIFDDQFSVERPDGSNFTLKIRSTKLEDSAMYFCASSRVGQGLNTGELFFGEGSRLTVL.